A single sample is the source of the 30 T cell receptor beta chains below, sequenced in a study of shared clonotypes between healthy human individuals. The repertoire was sequenced with immunoSEQ multiplex PCR; TCRdb's copy has only in-frame clones and lacks some. The sample has about 510,000 clones; 79% are singletons. Source material: PBMCs. The receptors here all came from a woman in her thirties or forties in good health. Some clones in this sample may be carry-over from other donors' samples.

V usage is TRBV27 and J usage is TRBJ2-1; tentatively, D is TRBD1 (6 bases). This CDR3 spans 12 amino acids. CDR1 MNHEY and CDR2 SMNVEV come from the germline V gene (reference sequence). V gave up 5 bases and J gave up 9 bases, with 11 bases separating them. CDR3 protein: CASSRRGGEQFF. In DNA, the CDR3 is TGTGCCAGCAGTCGCAGGGGCGGTGAGCAGTTCTTC.

This chain connects TRBV28 to TRBJ2-3; 13 bases match TRBD2. V was pared by 3 bases and J by 7 bases, with 4 bases of the junction left unmatched. Germline CDR1 and CDR2: MDHEN and SYDVKM. The CDR3 sequence is 15 residues long. The CDR3 region is CASSFGLAGENTQYF. CDR3 sequence (DNA): TGTGCCAGCAGTTTCGGACTAGCGGGAGAGAATACGCAGTATTTT.

The rearrangement joins TRBV15 to TRBJ1-1; perhaps TRBD1 as D (6 bases). CDR1 and CDR2 from the germline V gene are LNHNV and YYDKDF (reference sequence). V dropped 0 bases and J dropped 8 bases, with 13 bases sitting between them. The length of the CDR3 is 14 residues. This CDR3 is CATSRERQVREAFF. The CDR3 DNA follows: TGTGCCACCAGCAGAGAGAGACAGGTACGGGAAGCTTTCTTT.

The chain combines TRBV7-2 with TRBJ1-5, with a weak D call TRBD1 (6 bases). From germline, CDR1 is SGHTA and CDR2 FQGNSA. Trimming stripped 1 base from V and 4 bases from J, with 11 bases between. The CDR3 has 15 amino acids. The CDR3 region has the DNA TGTGCCAGCAGCTTAGGCAGGGGCCCTAATCAGCCCCAGCATTTT. Its translation is CASSLGRGPNQPQHF. Based on the CDR3 plus reference TRBV7-2 and TRBJ1-5, the full variable domain is GAGVSQSPSNKVTEKGKDVELRCDPISGHTALYWYRQSLGQGLEFLIYFQGNSAPDKSGLPSDRFSAERTGGSVSTLTIQRTQQEDSAVYLCASSLGRGPNQPQHFGDGTRLSIL.

The CDR3 reads CASSRQGVRYEQYF. The CDR3 nucleotides read TGTGCCAGCAGCCGACAGGGGGTAAGGTACGAGCAGTACTTC. The chain is built from TRBV11-2 and TRBJ2-7; 9 positions agree with TRBD1. The CDR3 is made up of 14 amino acids. Germline values: CDR1 SGHAT, CDR2 FQNNGV. V lost 5 bases to trimming and J lost 4 bases; unmatched junction nucleotides: 6.

This clone was detected many times. This sequence joins TRBV27 and TRBJ2-4, with 7 positions matching TRBD2. V trimming: 3 bases; J trimming: 8 bases; junction bases outside the gene matches: 10. Per germline, CDR1 MNHEY and CDR2 SMNVEV (reference sequence). The CDR3 sequence is 15 residues long. CDR3: CASSLEAGRFDIQYF. In DNA, the CDR3 is TGTGCCAGCAGTTTGGAAGCGGGAAGGTTTGACATTCAGTACTTC.

This clone was picked up one time. This chain joins TRBV27 and TRBJ2-7; 10 nucleotides agree with TRBD2. Germline-derived CDR1 and CDR2 are MNHEY and SMNVEV (reference sequence). CDR3 length: 15 residues. V gave up 2 bases and J gave up 1 base; unmatched junction bases: 2. The CDR3 sequence is CASSLGLAVSYEQYF. CDR3 sequence (DNA): TGTGCCAGCAGTTTAGGACTAGCGGTTTCCTACGAGCAGTACTTC.

The V call is TRBV6-1, the J call TRBJ1-1, with D maybe TRBD1 (5 bases). Germline V gene lookup returns CDR1 MNHNS and CDR2 SASEGT. The CDR3 spans 13 residues. V lost 8 bases and J lost 5, with 15 bases in between. The CDR3 DNA reads TGTGCCAGCGTGGGGCCCCGAAGGACTGAAGCTTTCTTT. It yields the protein CASVGPRRTEAFF.

This clone was picked up a small number of times. CDR3 nucleotide sequence: TGTGCCAGCTCACCGGGGCAGGGGGCTGACTATGGCTACACCTTC. Its translation: CASSPGQGADYGYTF. This rearrangement joins TRBV18 to TRBJ1-2, with 8 bases lining up with TRBD1. The ends lost 3 bases at V and 3 bases at J; junction bases unmatched: 6. Germline V CDR1 and CDR2: KGHSH, LQKENI. The CDR3 is 15 residues long.

V and J are TRBV9 and TRBJ2-7; no firm D call. Germline CDR1 is SGDLS and CDR2 is YYNGEE. The CDR3 runs 14 residues. With 4 bases removed from V and 2 bases from J, the gap between germline ends came to 13 bases. This CDR3 reads CASSPSVDPYEQYF. The CDR3 DNA is TGTGCCAGCAGCCCATCGGTGGACCCCTACGAGCAGTACTTC.

V is TRBV15 and J is TRBJ2-3, with D tentatively TRBD1 (6 bases). CDR3 length: 16 residues. Between the trimmed V and J ends, which lost 3 bases and 1 base, there was a span of 14 bases. Germline-derived CDR1 and CDR2 are LNHNV and YYDKDF (reference sequence). The CDR3 protein is CATSSPGHPRTDTQYF. The DNA of the CDR3 is TGTGCCACCAGCAGTCCGGGACACCCTCGCACAGATACGCAGTATTTT.

The chain employs TRBV19 and TRBJ2-7; D is undetermined. CDR3 size: 15 residues. Germline V gene lookup returns CDR1 LNHDA and CDR2 SQIVND (reference sequence). Trimming removed 4 bases from V and 2 bases from J, with 15 bases in between. In nucleotides, the CDR3 is TGTGCCAGTAGTAAACGCCACTCCCTAACCTACGAGCAGTACTTC. It codes for CASSKRHSLTYEQYF.

This clone was found a few times. The rearrangement joins TRBV2 to TRBJ1-4, with 7 bases matching TRBD1. The CDR3 is 12 residues long. The ends lost 10 bases at V and 8 bases at J; junction bases unmatched: 7. Germline CDR1 is SNHLY and CDR2 is FYNNEI. CDR3: CATRQGWEKLFF. The CDR3 DNA follows: TGTGCCACTCGACAGGGTTGGGAAAAACTGTTTTTT.

This clone was picked up a small number of times. CDR3 nucleotide sequence: TGTGCCATCAGTGAAAGGACTAGCGGGGCCACCGAGGAGTTCTTC. Translated, it gives CAISERTSGATEEFF. The rearrangement links TRBV10-3 to TRBJ2-1, with 12 bases identical to TRBD2. The trim removed 3 bases at V and 14 bases at J, leaving 11 bases unmatched. Germline CDR1 reads ENHRY; CDR2 reads SYGVKD. The CDR3 totals 15 residues.

The chain is built from TRBV19 and TRBJ1-1; TRBD1 matches 7 bases. CDR1 is LNHDA and CDR2 is SQIVND in the germline V gene (reference sequence). J gave up 3 bases and V 10 bases, and 11 bases lay outside the gene matches. The length of the CDR3 is 14 residues. CDR3 nucleotide sequence: TGTGCCACCAGACAGGGTTTAAGGGACACTGAAGCTTTCTTT. This codes for CATRQGLRDTEAFF.

This clone was picked up many times. The chain links TRBV7-3 to TRBJ2-7, with D hard to call. The germline V gene encodes CDR1 SGHTA and CDR2 FQGTGA. The V and J ends lost 5 bases and 0 bases respectively, with 8 bases between them. This CDR3 region has 13 residues. CDR3 DNA: TGTGCCAGCAGCCCCTCACCCTCCTACGAGCAGTACTTC. Translating gives CASSPSPSYEQYF.

The J gene is TRBJ2-2, the V gene TRBV7-2; D is undetermined. V shed 4 bases and J shed 3 bases, with 12 bases lying between them. CDR3 length equals 15 residues. Germline V CDR1 and CDR2: SGHTA, FQGNSA. The chain's CDR3 is CASSSFPSYTGELFF. The CDR3 bases are TGTGCCAGCAGCTCCTTCCCCTCTTACACCGGGGAGCTGTTTTTT.

This chain connects TRBV19 to TRBJ1-1, with D perhaps matching TRBD1 (5 bases). The CDR3 is 14 residues long. Looked up from germline, CDR1 is LNHDA and CDR2 is SQIVND (reference sequence). V was shortened by 4 bases and J by 11 bases, with 20 bases between the two germline ends. The CDR3 loop is CASSRNGPGAGAFF. The CDR3, as DNA: TGTGCCAGTAGTAGAAACGGACCCGGGGCGGGGGCTTTCTTT.

V gene TRBV14 combines with J gene TRBJ2-7; 8 nucleotides match TRBD1. CDR1 is SGHDN, CDR2 FVKESK, per germline. The CDR3 loop spans 13 amino acids. The junction had 5 bases not matched to a gene; V was cut back by 0 bases and J by 10 bases. The CDR3 coding sequence is TGTGCCAGCAGCCAAGATAGAGGACAGGGACAGTACTTC. Protein sequence: CASSQDRGQGQYF.

The V gene is TRBV2, the J gene TRBJ2-3; D is unresolved. The CDR3 consists of 13 residues. Germline-derived CDR1 and CDR2 are SNHLY and FYNNEI. Trimming cost V 4 bases and J 5 bases, with 10 bases left between them. The CDR3 sequence: CASSVGRGDTQYF. CDR3 nucleotide sequence: TGTGCCAGCAGTGTTGGGCGAGGAGATACGCAGTATTTT. The full variable domain, rest sourced from reference TRBV2 and TRBJ2-3, is EPEVTQTPSHQVTQMGQEVILRCVPISNHLYFYWYRQILGQKVEFLVSFYNNEISEKSEIFDDQFSVERPDGSNFTLKIRSTKLEDSAMYFCASSVGRGDTQYFGPGTRLTVL.

The chain has TRBV28 and TRBJ2-4; D perhaps matches TRBD2 (6 bases). The V end was cut by 5 bases, the J end by 8 bases, with 13 bases between. This CDR3 is 13 amino acids long. Germline loops: CDR1 MDHEN, CDR2 SYDVKM. As DNA, the CDR3 is TGTGCCAGCAGTGCGACGGGAGAGTACATTCAGTACTTC. Translation: CASSATGEYIQYF.

The chain carries TRBV7-9 and TRBJ2-2; 7 nucleotides match TRBD2. Germline V CDR1 and CDR2: SEHNR, FQNEAQ (reference sequence). V lost 4 bases to trimming and J lost 3 bases; unmatched junction nucleotides: 5. This CDR3 contains 15 residues. The CDR3 DNA reads TGTGCCAGCAGCTCCGCTAGCGGCCACACCGGGGAGCTGTTTTTT. Protein sequence: CASSSASGHTGELFF. The full variable domain, completed using reference TRBV7-9 and TRBJ2-2, is DTGVSQNPRHKITKRGQNVTFRCDPISEHNRLYWYRQTLGQGPEFLTYFQNEAQLEKSRLLSDRFSAERPKGSFSTLEIQRTEQGDSAMYLCASSSASGHTGELFFGEGSRLTVL.

V usage is TRBV15 and J usage is TRBJ2-7, with D unresolved. The CDR3 is 16 residues long. V lost 0 bases to trimming and J lost 6 bases, with 18 bases between them. The germline V gene has CDR1 LNHNV and CDR2 YYDKDF (reference sequence). The DNA of the CDR3 is TGTGCCACCAGCAGAGATCTCGGCCTACTACTCGGCGAGCAGTACTTC. Translation gives CATSRDLGLLLGEQYF.

The chain joins TRBV6-4 to TRBJ2-2, with D maybe TRBD2 (5 bases). This CDR3 comprises 16 residues. Trimming stripped 5 bases from V and 9 bases from J, with 22 bases between. Germline CDR1 is MRHNA and CDR2 is SNTAGT. The CDR3 loop is CASSPLPREPVRELFF. CDR3 in DNA: TGTGCCAGCAGTCCCCTCCCTAGGGAGCCGGTCCGGGAGCTGTTTTTT.

The gene calls are TRBV19 and TRBJ2-2; 8 bases match TRBD2. Germline V gene lookup returns CDR1 LNHDA and CDR2 SQIVND (reference sequence). J gave up 4 bases and V 4 bases, and 8 bases lay outside the gene matches. CDR3 size: 16 residues. CDR3 residues: CASSNRAGVSTGELFF. The CDR3 region has the DNA TGTGCCAGTAGTAACCGAGCGGGAGTGAGCACCGGGGAGCTGTTTTTT.

This clone was observed once. Other nucleotide sequences in the sample specify the same CDR3. The chain carries TRBV6-1 and TRBJ2-1; tentative D call: TRBD2 (6 bases). Germline V lookup: CDR1 MNHNS, CDR2 SASEGT. This CDR3 has 15 residues. Trimming left V 2 bases short and J 1 base short, with 9 bases between. In nucleotides, the CDR3 is TGTGCCAGCAGTGAAATCGCGGGGTCCTACAATGAGCAGTTCTTC. It specifies CASSEIAGSYNEQFF.

This clone was detected a few times. This rearrangement joins TRBV5-8 to TRBJ1-1; D unclear. Germline assignment: CDR1 SGHTS and CDR2 YDEGEE. The CDR3 totals 13 residues. Between the trimmed V and J ends, which lost 0 bases and 6 bases, there was a span of 9 bases. DNA of the CDR3: TGTGCCAGCAGCTTGGGGGTTGCATCTGAAGCTTTCTTT. It translates to CASSLGVASEAFF. Variable domain in full (rest from reference TRBV5-8 and TRBJ1-1): EAGVTQSPTHLIKTRGQQATLRCSPISGHTSVYWYQQALGLGLQFLLWYDEGEERNRGNFPPRFSGRQFPNYSSELNVNALELEDSALYLCASSLGVASEAFFGQGTRLTVV.

The V call is TRBV5-1, the J call TRBJ1-5; D is uncertain. This CDR3 has 15 amino acids. From germline, CDR1 is SGHRS and CDR2 YFSETQ. V lost 5 bases to trimming and J lost 0 bases, with 12 bases between them. CDR3 region: CASSSGTNSNQPQHF. DNA for the CDR3: TGCGCCAGCAGTTCGGGAACCAATAGCAATCAGCCCCAGCATTTT.

The chain is built from TRBV11-2 and TRBJ2-6; unclear D gene. Germline CDR1 is SGHAT and CDR2 is FQNNGV. This CDR3 spans 17 amino acids. The V gene lost 2 bases and the J gene lost 0 bases, with 11 bases spanning the gap. The CDR3 nucleotides are TGTGCCAGCAGCTTAACACAGATATACTCTGGGGCCAACGTCCTGACTTTC. As protein: CASSLTQIYSGANVLTF. The full variable domain, rest sourced from reference TRBV11-2 and TRBJ2-6, is EAGVAQSPRYKIIEKRQSVAFWCNPISGHATLYWYQQILGQGPKLLIQFQNNGVVDDSQLPKDRFSAERLKGVDSTLKIQPAKLEDSAVYLCASSLTQIYSGANVLTFGAGSRLTVL.

This rearrangement joins TRBV27 to TRBJ2-7; D may be TRBD1 or TRBD2 (5 bases each). CDR3 size: 14 residues. Germline CDR1 reads MNHEY; CDR2 reads SMNVEV (reference sequence). Trimming took off 5 bases at V and 3 bases at J, with 14 bases between the two ends. Here the CDR3 DNA reads TGTGCCAGCAGTCCGGGACCCATACACTACGAGCAGTACTTC. This sequence encodes CASSPGPIHYEQYF.